The present T cell receptor beta chain was sequenced within a study of cytomegalovirus exposure and HLA in healthy donors. Profiled with immunoSEQ multiplex PCR; TCRdb holds only in-frame clones, not every one. The table records 110,000 or so clones, 88% of them present only once. Sequencing was carried out using PBMCs. This sequence originates from a woman aged 18-29 years in good health and CMV-seronegative.

CDR3 region: CASSLFGGRQPNTQYF. DNA of the CDR3: TGTGCCAGCAGCTTATTCGGCGGGAGACAGCCGAATACGCAGTATTTT. The chain links TRBV7-3 to TRBJ2-3, with 7 bases that match TRBD2. This CDR3 spans 16 amino acids. The trim removed 2 bases at V and 7 bases at J, leaving 12 bases unmatched. CDR1 SGHTA and CDR2 FQGTGA come from the germline V gene.